A selection of T cell receptor beta chains follows, all from one sample in a study of control samples from healthy donors and cancer patients. Libraries were prepared by immunoSEQ multiplex PCR; TCRdb keeps only in-frame clonotypes and omits some of them. This sample carries tens of thousands of clones, 89% of them seen once, and the ten largest clones take roughly 5.5%. The sequencing sample was made of PBMCs. These receptors originate from a man aged 55 to 70 with colorectal cancer. Each CDR3 is given with its conserved first and last residue. A D gene is named only where the DNA matches it firmly. Rows may omit the clone size; those that give it use once, few, many or a size class.

abundance: .
j_gene: TRBJ1-3
d_gene: .
v_gene: TRBV7-2
CDR3aa: CASTPGAGNTIYF
CDR3nt: TGTGCCAGCACCCCCGGGGCTGGAAACACCATATATTTT

abundance: .
j_gene: TRBJ1-2
d_gene: .
v_gene: TRBV7-9
CDR3aa: CASSLALAGAAYGYTF
CDR3nt: TGTGCCAGCAGCTTAGCGCTGGCGGGGGCGGCCTATGGCTACACCTTC

abundance: .
j_gene: TRBJ1-5
d_gene: .
v_gene: TRBV20-1
CDR3aa: CSASRQSYQPQHF
CDR3nt: TGCAGTGCTAGTCGGCAGTCCTATCAGCCCCAGCATTTT

abundance: few
j_gene: TRBJ1-5
d_gene: .
v_gene: TRBV28
CDR3aa: CASTTTYQPQHF
CDR3nt: TGTGCCAGTACCACAACTTATCAGCCCCAGCATTTT

abundance: .
j_gene: TRBJ1-2
d_gene: .
v_gene: TRBV5-5
CDR3aa: CASSGTASHGYTF
CDR3nt: TGTGCCAGCAGCGGGACGGCTTCCCATGGCTACACCTTC

abundance: .
j_gene: TRBJ2-5
d_gene: .
v_gene: TRBV6-5
CDR3aa: CASSYSGRGETQYF
CDR3nt: TGTGCCAGCAGTTACTCGGGCAGGGGAGAGACCCAGTACTTC

abundance: .
j_gene: TRBJ2-7
d_gene: .
v_gene: TRBV6-1
CDR3aa: CASSEAAGFEQYF
CDR3nt: TGTGCCAGCAGTGAAGCCGCAGGGTTCGAGCAGTACTTC

abundance: .
j_gene: TRBJ1-5
d_gene: .
v_gene: TRBV18
CDR3aa: CASSSTGFSNQPQHF
CDR3nt: TGTGCCAGCTCATCTACAGGGTTTAGCAATCAGCCCCAGCATTTT

abundance: once
j_gene: TRBJ2-7
d_gene: TRBD1
v_gene: TRBV5-1
CDR3aa: CASSFKGADEQYF
CDR3nt: TGCGCCAGCAGCTTCAAGGGGGCTGACGAGCAGTACTTC

abundance: .
j_gene: TRBJ1-5
d_gene: .
v_gene: TRBV18
CDR3aa: CASSPRDGSGGNQPQHF
CDR3nt: TGTGCCAGCTCACCACGGGACGGAAGCGGAGGCAATCAGCCCCAGCATTTT

abundance: .
j_gene: TRBJ1-2
d_gene: TRBD1
v_gene: TRBV6-1
CDR3aa: CASSDRGRGYYGYTF
CDR3nt: TGTGCCAGCAGTGACAGGGGGCGCGGGTACTATGGCTACACCTTC

abundance: .
j_gene: TRBJ1-4
d_gene: TRBD1
v_gene: TRBV3-1/TRBV3-2
CDR3aa: CASSQPTGAEPNEKLFF
CDR3nt: TGTGCCAGCAGCCAACCGACAGGGGCCGAACCTAATGAAAAACTGTTTTTT

abundance: .
j_gene: TRBJ2-7
d_gene: .
v_gene: TRBV9
CDR3aa: CASPSVGPYEQYF
CDR3nt: TGTGCCAGCCCGTCTGTCGGGCCCTACGAGCAGTACTTC

abundance: .
j_gene: TRBJ1-1
d_gene: .
v_gene: TRBV12-5
CDR3aa: CASGPPWANTEAFF
CDR3nt: TGTGCTAGTGGTCCCCCCTGGGCGAACACTGAAGCTTTCTTT

abundance: few
j_gene: TRBJ2-3
d_gene: .
v_gene: TRBV10-3
CDR3aa: CAISAGRTDTQYF
CDR3nt: TGTGCCATCAGCGCGGGCCGCACAGATACGCAGTATTTT

abundance: .
j_gene: TRBJ2-1
d_gene: TRBD2
v_gene: TRBV12-5
CDR3aa: CASGFLGLRGGLREYNEQFF
CDR3nt: TGTGCTAGTGGTTTCTTGGGACTGCGGGGGGGCCTAAGGGAGTACAATGAGCAGTTCTTC

abundance: once
j_gene: TRBJ2-1
d_gene: .
v_gene: TRBV5-1
CDR3aa: CASTLGKKGVPGTPDNEQFF
CDR3nt: TGCGCCAGCACGTTGGGGAAAAAAGGCGTCCCCGGGACACCAGACAATGAGCAGTTCTTC

abundance: .
j_gene: TRBJ2-5
d_gene: TRBD2
v_gene: TRBV6-6
CDR3aa: CASSNGGTSSRETQYF
CDR3nt: TGTGCCAGCAGTAACGGAGGGACTAGCTCCCGAGAGACCCAGTACTTC

abundance: .
j_gene: TRBJ2-1
d_gene: .
v_gene: TRBV29-1
CDR3aa: CSVPYGTIDNEQFF
CDR3nt: TGCAGCGTCCCGTACGGGACCATCGACAATGAGCAGTTCTTC

abundance: .
j_gene: TRBJ2-7
d_gene: .
v_gene: TRBV30
CDR3aa: CAWSRGTPDKYF
CDR3nt: TGTGCCTGGAGTCGGGGGACGCCCGACAAGTACTTC

abundance: once
j_gene: TRBJ2-2
d_gene: .
v_gene: TRBV5-4
CDR3aa: CASSRPGTSTGELFF
CDR3nt: TGTGCCAGCAGCCGACCTGGGACAAGCACCGGGGAGCTGTTTTTT

abundance: .
j_gene: TRBJ2-7
d_gene: TRBD1
v_gene: TRBV19
CDR3aa: CASSIKGGQARGEQYF
CDR3nt: TGTGCCAGTAGTATAAAGGGGGGACAGGCTCGCGGCGAGCAGTACTTC

abundance: .
j_gene: TRBJ2-1
d_gene: TRBD1
v_gene: TRBV11-3
CDR3aa: CASSLRTGAYTEQFF
CDR3nt: TGTGCCAGCAGCTTACGGACAGGGGCGTACACTGAGCAGTTCTTC

abundance: once
j_gene: TRBJ1-4
d_gene: .
v_gene: TRBV18
CDR3aa: CASSPRQGSATNEKLFF
CDR3nt: TGTGCCAGCTCACCACGGCAGGGGTCGGCCACTAATGAAAAACTGTTTTTT

abundance: .
j_gene: TRBJ2-2
d_gene: .
v_gene: TRBV2
CDR3aa: CASSEPKWPRGTGELFF
CDR3nt: TGTGCCAGCAGTGAGCCCAAGTGGCCACGAGGGACCGGGGAGCTGTTTTTT

abundance: .
j_gene: TRBJ1-5
d_gene: TRBD1
v_gene: TRBV19
CDR3aa: CASRPDRTYNQPQHF
CDR3nt: TGTGCCAGTAGACCGGACAGGACCTACAATCAGCCCCAGCATTTT

abundance: .
j_gene: TRBJ1-6
d_gene: .
v_gene: TRBV6-5
CDR3aa: CASSRQNSPLHF
CDR3nt: TGTGCCAGCAGTCGACAGAATTCACCCCTCCACTTT

abundance: .
j_gene: TRBJ2-4
d_gene: .
v_gene: TRBV10-3
CDR3aa: CAIRASTEAKNIQYF
CDR3nt: TGTGCCATCAGGGCAAGTACTGAAGCCAAAAACATTCAGTACTTC

abundance: .
j_gene: TRBJ2-1
d_gene: .
v_gene: TRBV5-4
CDR3aa: CASKLNQWGEQFF
CDR3nt: TGTGCCAGCAAACTAAACCAGTGGGGTGAGCAGTTCTTC

abundance: .
j_gene: TRBJ1-6
d_gene: TRBD1
v_gene: TRBV5-1
CDR3aa: CASSLTGTVYNSPLHF
CDR3nt: TGCGCCAGCAGCTTAACCGGGACAGTATATAATTCACCCCTCCACTTT

abundance: .
j_gene: TRBJ2-2
d_gene: .
v_gene: TRBV30
CDR3aa: CAKQGSYTGELFF
CDR3nt: TGTGCCAAGCAGGGTTCGTACACCGGGGAGCTGTTTTTT

abundance: .
j_gene: TRBJ1-4
d_gene: TRBD1
v_gene: TRBV11-2
CDR3aa: CASSLTGGAGEKLFF
CDR3nt: TGTGCCAGCAGCTTAACAGGGGGCGCGGGTGAAAAACTGTTTTTT

abundance: once
j_gene: TRBJ2-4
d_gene: TRBD2
v_gene: TRBV9
CDR3aa: CASRTSRMGAKNIQYF
CDR3nt: TGTGCCAGCCGGACTAGCAGGATGGGGGCCAAAAACATTCAGTACTTC

abundance: .
j_gene: TRBJ2-1
d_gene: TRBD2
v_gene: TRBV3-1/TRBV3-2
CDR3aa: CASSLRTSGSRSYNEQFF
CDR3nt: TGTGCCAGCAGCCTGAGGACTAGCGGGTCGCGCTCCTACAATGAGCAGTTCTTC

abundance: .
j_gene: TRBJ1-6
d_gene: .
v_gene: TRBV9
CDR3aa: CASSPTGESNSPLHF
CDR3nt: TGTGCCAGCAGCCCCACGGGGGAATCTAATTCACCCCTCCACTTT

abundance: .
j_gene: TRBJ2-2
d_gene: TRBD1
v_gene: TRBV7-8
CDR3aa: CASSQNRGDLGGELFF
CDR3nt: TGTGCCAGCAGCCAGAACAGGGGGGATTTAGGCGGGGAGCTGTTTTTT

abundance: .
j_gene: TRBJ2-6
d_gene: .
v_gene: TRBV18
CDR3aa: CASSPSVSGANVLTF
CDR3nt: TGTGCCAGCTCACCATCCGTCTCTGGGGCCAACGTCCTGACTTTC

abundance: .
j_gene: TRBJ2-3
d_gene: .
v_gene: TRBV3-1/TRBV3-2
CDR3aa: CASSPSVGTGTDTQYF
CDR3nt: TGTGCCAGCAGCCCCTCCGTGGGGACGGGCACAGATACGCAGTATTTT

abundance: .
j_gene: TRBJ1-6
d_gene: TRBD1
v_gene: TRBV7-3
CDR3aa: CASSTGGQGHSPLHF
CDR3nt: TGTGCCAGCAGCACTGGGGGACAGGGACATTCACCCCTCCACTTT

abundance: few
j_gene: TRBJ1-5
d_gene: .
v_gene: TRBV4-1
CDR3aa: CASSREGFSNQPQHF
CDR3nt: TGCGCCAGCAGCCGGGAGGGATTTAGCAATCAGCCCCAGCATTTT

abundance: .
j_gene: TRBJ1-1
d_gene: .
v_gene: TRBV9
CDR3aa: CASSVVTEAFF
CDR3nt: TGTGCCAGCAGCGTAGTAACGGAAGCTTTCTTT

abundance: .
j_gene: TRBJ1-4
d_gene: .
v_gene: TRBV12-3/TRBV12-4
CDR3aa: CASSLIGGRPFF
CDR3nt: TGTGCCAGCAGTTTAATCGGGGGGCGCCCGTTTTTT

abundance: few
j_gene: TRBJ2-7
d_gene: .
v_gene: TRBV28
CDR3aa: CASRRQGGEQYF
CDR3nt: TGTGCCAGCAGGCGACAGGGAGGCGAGCAGTACTTC

abundance: once
j_gene: TRBJ2-3
d_gene: .
v_gene: TRBV7-3
CDR3aa: CASGEADTQYF
CDR3nt: TGTGCCAGCGGGGAGGCAGATACGCAGTATTTT

abundance: .
j_gene: TRBJ2-2
d_gene: TRBD2
v_gene: TRBV9
CDR3aa: CASSVRAGARGTGELFF
CDR3nt: TGTGCCAGCAGCGTAAGAGCGGGGGCCCGCGGCACCGGGGAGCTGTTTTTT

abundance: .
j_gene: TRBJ1-4
d_gene: .
v_gene: TRBV29-1
CDR3aa: CSVEDAGTTNEKLFF
CDR3nt: TGCAGCGTTGAAGACGCAGGTACAACTAATGAAAAACTGTTTTTT

abundance: once
j_gene: TRBJ1-1
d_gene: .
v_gene: TRBV19
CDR3aa: CASSMDPREVGTEAFF
CDR3nt: TGTGCCAGTAGTATGGATCCCCGGGAGGTAGGCACTGAAGCTTTCTTT

abundance: few
j_gene: TRBJ2-2
d_gene: .
v_gene: TRBV5-6
CDR3aa: CASTEGLNTGELFF
CDR3nt: TGTGCCAGCACTGAGGGACTGAACACCGGGGAGCTGTTTTTT

abundance: few
j_gene: TRBJ2-2
d_gene: .
v_gene: TRBV7-9
CDR3aa: CASDRTGNTGELFF
CDR3nt: TGTGCCAGTGATAGGACGGGAAACACCGGGGAGCTGTTTTTT

abundance: .
j_gene: TRBJ2-1
d_gene: TRBD2
v_gene: TRBV19
CDR3aa: CASSIQWGGTYNEQFF
CDR3nt: TGTGCCAGTAGTATACAGTGGGGGGGTACCTACAATGAGCAGTTCTTC